The present T cell receptor beta chain was sequenced within a study of long-term antiretroviral therapy in people with HIV. Overall study: The earliest specimens came about a decade ahead of the 2015 immediate-ART recommendation. Study findings and constraints: Clonal expansions arising prior to ART prevailed in the repertoire at every time point. Repertoires looked antigen-experienced, with only a slight naive shift after ART. Diversity remained lower than transplant donor controls, even though it increased after ART.

Samples were assayed with immunoSEQ v3.0 at survey level. TCRdb's copy holds only in-frame clones and misses some; the assay was immunoSEQ multiplex PCR. The table shows about 22,000 clones, with approximately 80% occurring only once. V dropped 2 bases and J dropped 1 base, with 9 bases sitting between them. The CDR3 sequence is 14 residues long. The germline CDR1 and CDR2 sequences are MGHDK and SYGVNS. As to this clone: Its antigen is currently unknown.

This receptor was identified in a man aged 18 to 35 with HIV. V and J are TRBV25-1 and TRBJ2-7; D may be TRBD1 (5 bases). Sample: unsorted PBMCs, taken approximately 4 years after starting antiretroviral therapy. The CDR3 loop is CASSESYRSYEQYF. CDR3 in DNA: TGTGCCAGCAGTGAAAGCTACAGGTCCTACGAGCAGTACTTC.